This T cell receptor (beta chain) stems from a study of OX40 agonist ivuxolimab in advanced cancers. The assay was immunoSEQ multiplex PCR, and TCRdb's table has in-frame clones only and misses some. Of about 61,000 clones listed, just under 90% were seen once; the top ten hold approximately 1.8%. This CDR3 is built from 15 residues. Trimming removed 2 bases from V and 1 base from J, with 12 bases in between. CDR1 and CDR2 (germline): SGHRS, YFSETQ. This clonotype was obtained from an adult with an advanced solid tumor such as melanoma, head and neck, liver or kidney cancer. The sample here was CD4+ or CD8+ T cells sorted from blood, taken in a trial of the OX40 agonist ivuxolimab. J is TRBJ1-1 and V is TRBV5-1; a possible D gene is TRBD1 (5 bases). The CDR3 sequence is CASSLIIGANTEAFF. The CDR3 DNA reads as TGCGCCAGCAGCTTAATTATAGGGGCGAACACTGAAGCTTTCTTT.